This TCR beta chain was sequenced for a study of shared clonotypes between healthy human individuals. The CDR3 is made up of 14 amino acids. Assay: immunoSEQ multiplex PCR; the TCRdb copy retains only in-frame clones and omits some. The sample lists over 2 million clones; approximately 94% were seen once. CD45RO-negative, CCR7-selected cells formed the naive CD8 fraction, which excluded terminally differentiated effector memory CD45RA+ cells. With regard to this clone: Its cognate antigen is unknown.

Regarding the study as a whole: Unshared clonotypes carried lower generation probabilities than those common to all four donors.

The sequenced sample was naive CD8+ T cells sorted from blood. This TCR was sampled from a man aged 18 to 29 in good health. V is TRBV21-1 and J is TRBJ1-1. TRBV21-1 is described as a pseudogene. The CDR3 reads CASSKVSTGTEAFF. Here the CDR3 DNA reads TGTGCCAGCAGCAAAGTAAGTACGGGGACTGAAGCTTTCTTT.